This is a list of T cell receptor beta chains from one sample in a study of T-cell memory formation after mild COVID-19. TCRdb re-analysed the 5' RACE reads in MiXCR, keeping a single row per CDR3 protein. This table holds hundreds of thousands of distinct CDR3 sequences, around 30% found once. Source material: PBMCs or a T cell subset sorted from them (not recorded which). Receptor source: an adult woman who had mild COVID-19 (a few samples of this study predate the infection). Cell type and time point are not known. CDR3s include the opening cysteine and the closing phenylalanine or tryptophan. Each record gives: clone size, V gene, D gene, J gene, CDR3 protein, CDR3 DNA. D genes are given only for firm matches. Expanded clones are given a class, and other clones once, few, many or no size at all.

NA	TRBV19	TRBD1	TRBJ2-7	CASSFGTGADEQYF	TGTGCCAGTAGTTTCGGGACAGGGGCCGACGAGCAGTACTTC
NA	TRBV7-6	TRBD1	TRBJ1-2	CASSLGGQGNYGYTF	TGTGCCAGCAGCTTAGGGGGACAGGGGAACTATGGCTACACCTTC
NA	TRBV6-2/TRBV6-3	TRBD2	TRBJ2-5	CASSSGGAFETQYF	TGTGCCAGCAGTTCGGGGGGGGCTTTCGAGACCCAGTACTTC
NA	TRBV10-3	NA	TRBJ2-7	CAITPNGVNEQYF	TGTGCCATCACTCCGAACGGGGTCAACGAGCAGTACTTC
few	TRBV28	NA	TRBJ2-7	CATAEASAISYEQYF	TGTGCCACCGCCGAGGCCAGCGCGATCTCCTACGAGCAGTACTTC
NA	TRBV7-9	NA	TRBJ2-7	CASSLASNKNEQYF	TGTGCCAGCAGCTTAGCCTCGAATAAGAACGAGCAGTACTTC
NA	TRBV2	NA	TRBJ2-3	CASSEASVTDTQYF	TGTGCCAGCAGTGAAGCGTCGGTGACAGATACGCAGTATTTT
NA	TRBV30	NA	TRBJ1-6	CAWSGGTVDYNSPLHF	TGTGCCTGGAGTGGGGGGACGGTCGATTATAATTCACCCCTCCACTTT
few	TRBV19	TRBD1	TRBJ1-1	CASSIVGTGAAAFF	TGTGCCAGTAGTATAGTGGGGACAGGGGCCGCAGCTTTCTTT
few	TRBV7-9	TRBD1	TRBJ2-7	CASSLNRGPTYEQYF	TGTGCCAGCAGCTTAAACAGGGGCCCAACCTACGAGCAGTACTTC
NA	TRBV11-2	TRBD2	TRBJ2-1	CASSLDLAVYNEQFF	TGTGCCAGCAGCTTAGATCTAGCGGTCTACAATGAGCAGTTCTTC
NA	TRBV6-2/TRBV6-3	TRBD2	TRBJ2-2	CASRRQGPSGRIGNTGELFF	TGTGCCAGCAGACGTCAAGGCCCTAGCGGGAGAATAGGGAACACCGGGGAGCTGTTTTTT
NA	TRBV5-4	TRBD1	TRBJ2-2	CASSSSTGIAGELFF	TGTGCCAGCAGCTCCTCGACAGGGATCGCCGGGGAGCTGTTTTTT
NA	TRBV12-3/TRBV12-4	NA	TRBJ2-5	CASSSGVGETQYF	TGTGCCAGCAGCTCCGGGGTGGGGGAGACCCAGTACTTC
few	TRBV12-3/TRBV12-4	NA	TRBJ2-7	CASSLGEADYEQYF	TGTGCCAGCAGTTTAGGGGAGGCCGACTACGAGCAGTACTTC
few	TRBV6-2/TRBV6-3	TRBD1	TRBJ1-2	CASSPQGQGADGYTF	TGTGCCAGCAGCCCTCAGGGACAGGGGGCGGATGGCTACACCTTC
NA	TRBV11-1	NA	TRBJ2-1	CASSILRGAFYNEQFF	TGTGCCAGCAGCATCTTACGGGGGGCCTTCTACAATGAGCAGTTCTTC
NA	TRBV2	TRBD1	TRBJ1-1	CASTGQFAEAFF	TGTGCCAGCACGGGACAGTTCGCTGAAGCTTTCTTT
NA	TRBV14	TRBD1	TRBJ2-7	CASSQDRVQGWQYF	TGTGCCAGCAGTCAGGACAGGGTCCAGGGTTGGCAGTACTTC
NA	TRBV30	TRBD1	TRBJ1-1	CAWGKGTVMNTEAFF	TGTGCCTGGGGTAAGGGGACAGTTATGAACACTGAAGCTTTCTTT
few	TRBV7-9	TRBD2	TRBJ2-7	CASSFLTSGRTYEQYF	TGTGCCAGCAGCTTCCTTACTAGCGGGAGGACCTACGAGCAGTACTTC
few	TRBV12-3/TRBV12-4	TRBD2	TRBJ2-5	CASSSGLAGVVTQYF	TGTGCCAGCAGTTCCGGACTAGCGGGAGTGGTGACCCAGTACTTC
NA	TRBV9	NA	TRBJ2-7	CASSVVPSVVEQYF	TGTGCCAGCAGCGTAGTCCCTAGCGTCGTCGAGCAGTACTTC
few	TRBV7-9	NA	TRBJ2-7	CASSTRGQGWEQYF	TGTGCCAGCAGCACCCGCGGGCAGGGCTGGGAGCAGTACTTC
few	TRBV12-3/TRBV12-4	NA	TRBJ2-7	CASTHTRVREQYF	TGTGCCAGCACCCACACCCGGGTACGCGAGCAGTACTTC
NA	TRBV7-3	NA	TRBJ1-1	CASSLTSANEAFF	TGTGCCAGCAGCTTAACGTCGGCAAATGAAGCTTTCTTT